These 8 T cell receptor beta chains share one sample of origin, sequenced in a study of blood T cell repertoires in COVID-19. The data were produced by immunoSEQ multiplex PCR, yet TCRdb's version contains in-frame clones alone and is incomplete. The repertoire holds around 180,000 clones, about 84% seen once, with 7.5% to 10% in the top ten. The specimen sequenced was PBMCs or T cells enriched from blood (not recorded which). These receptors were taken from a woman in her twenties or thirties who had recovered from COVID-19.

As to this clone: The identical CDR3 is also encoded by other nucleotide sequences in the sample. J is TRBJ2-2 and V is TRBV3-1 (or the pseudogene TRBV3-2); no clear D gene. Germline loops: CDR1 LGHDT, CDR2 YNNKEL (reference sequence). This CDR3 is built from 12 residues. V was shortened by 1 base and J by 5 bases, with 2 bases between the two germline ends. The chain's CDR3 is CASSQATGELFF. CDR3 coding DNA: TGTGCCAGCAGCCAAGCGACCGGGGAGCTGTTTTTT.

The chain couples TRBV7-9 to TRBJ2-7, with a weak D call TRBD1 (5 bases). V lost 5 bases, J lost 2 bases, and 7 bases lay in between. CDR1 is SEHNR and CDR2 is FQNEAQ in the germline V gene (reference sequence). The CDR3 length is 12 residues. The DNA of the CDR3 is TGTGCCAGCAGCGCACAGGCCTACGAGCAGTACTTC. Translating gives CASSAQAYEQYF.

This clone came up a few times. The chain carries TRBV7-9 and TRBJ1-3, with D possibly being TRBD1 (6 bases). This CDR3 is built from 15 residues. V was cut by 0 bases and J by 6 bases, with 12 bases left in between. In germline, CDR1 is SEHNR, CDR2 FQNEAQ (reference sequence). The CDR3 sequence: CASSLAQAGANTIYF. The CDR3 DNA reads as TGTGCCAGCAGCTTAGCCCAGGCAGGGGCAAACACCATATATTTT. Full variable domain (remainder filled in from reference TRBV7-9 and TRBJ1-3): DTGVSQNPRHKITKRGQNVTFRCDPISEHNRLYWYRQTLGQGPEFLTYFQNEAQLEKSRLLSDRFSAERPKGSFSTLEIQRTEQGDSAMYLCASSLAQAGANTIYFGEGSWLTVV.

The genes are TRBV3-1 (or the pseudogene TRBV3-2) and TRBJ2-7; D may be TRBD2 (5 bases). The V gene lost 0 bases and the J gene lost 2 bases, with 14 bases spanning the gap. The CDR3 runs 16 residues. CDR1 and CDR2 (germline): LGHDT, YNNKEL (reference sequence). The CDR3 is CASSQEVSGKPYEQYF. CDR3 DNA sequence: TGTGCCAGCAGCCAAGAAGTGAGCGGCAAACCCTACGAGCAGTACTTC.

The V and J genes are TRBV20-1 and TRBJ1-2; no firm D call. CDR1 DFQATT and CDR2 SNEGSKA come from the germline V gene (reference sequence). Deletions cut 3 bases from V and 1 base from J, with 9 bases between. CDR3 length equals 13 residues. The DNA for the CDR3 is TGCAGTGCTAGTGAAACTCTTAACTATGGCTACACCTTC. Protein sequence: CSASETLNYGYTF.

This CDR3 reads CASSFTGGSQYF. The CDR3 bases are TGTGCCAGCAGTTTCACAGGGGGGTCGCAGTATTTT. The V call is TRBV27, the J call TRBJ2-3, with 8 bases that match TRBD1. CDR1 and CDR2 (germline): MNHEY, SMNVEV (reference sequence). CDR3 size: 12 residues. Trimming took 3 bases from V and 10 from J; bases not matched to a gene: 3.

In regard to this clone: The identical CDR3 is also encoded by other nucleotide sequences in the sample. The CDR3 region has the DNA TGTGCCACCAGTGATTTTTCGGGCTATGGCTACACCTTC. Amino acid sequence: CATSDFSGYGYTF. The chain employs TRBV24-1 and TRBJ1-2; D is undetermined. Germline V gene lookup returns CDR1 KGHDR and CDR2 SFDVKD. The CDR3 runs to 13 residues. The V end was cut by 1 base, the J end by 4 bases, with 6 bases between.

The V gene is TRBV6-5, the J gene TRBJ1-3; D remains unclear. Trimming left V 2 bases short and J 4 bases short, with 12 bases between. CDR1 MNHEY and CDR2 SVGAGI come from the germline V gene. This CDR3 spans 15 amino acids. The CDR3 is CASSYGVEGGNTIYF. The CDR3, as DNA: TGTGCCAGCAGTTACGGGGTGGAGGGCGGAAACACCATATATTTT.